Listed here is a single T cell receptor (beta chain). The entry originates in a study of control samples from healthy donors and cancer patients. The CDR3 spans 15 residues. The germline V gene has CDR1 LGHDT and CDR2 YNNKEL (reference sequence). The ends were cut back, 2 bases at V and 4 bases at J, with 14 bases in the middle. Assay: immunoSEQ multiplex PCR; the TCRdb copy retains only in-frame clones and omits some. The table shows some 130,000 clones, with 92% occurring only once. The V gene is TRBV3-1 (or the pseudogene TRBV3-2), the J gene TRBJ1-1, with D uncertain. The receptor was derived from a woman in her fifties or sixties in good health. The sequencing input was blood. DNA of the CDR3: TGTGCCAGCAGCCAAAAAGCGGGTTGGGGCACTGAAGCTTTCTTT. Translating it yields CASSQKAGWGTEAFF.